This is a list of T cell receptor beta chains from one sample in a study of blood T cell repertoires in COVID-19. Generated by immunoSEQ multiplex PCR, the TCRdb table keeps only in-frame clones and is missing some. The table has 150,000 to 200,000 clones, approximately 92% seen once; the top ten hold 0.45% to 0.65%. The sequencing input was peripheral blood. The receptors were sampled from a man aged 50-59 years with acute or convalescent COVID-19. CDR3s include the opening cysteine and the closing phenylalanine or tryptophan. D genes are given only for firm matches. Not every row has a clone size; where given, it reads once, few, many or a size class.

size: .; D: TRBD2; V: TRBV27; J: TRBJ2-1; CDR3: CASRRERDYNEQFF; DNA: TGTGCCAGCAGGCGGGAGCGGGACTACAATGAGCAGTTCTTC
size: .; D: .; V: TRBV7-9; J: TRBJ2-5; CDR3: CASTKAQRAETQYF; DNA: TGTGCCAGCACCAAAGCGCAGCGAGCAGAGACCCAGTACTTC
size: .; D: TRBD1; V: TRBV13; J: TRBJ1-1; CDR3: CASSASTGVDTEAFF; DNA: TGTGCCAGCAGCGCTTCAACAGGGGTGGACACTGAAGCTTTCTTT
size: .; D: .; V: TRBV5-1; J: TRBJ2-7; CDR3: CASTLGPRDEQYF; DNA: TGCGCCAGCACCCTGGGGCCTCGCGACGAGCAGTACTTC
size: .; D: .; V: TRBV7-9; J: TRBJ1-4; CDR3: CASSPDRDGKLFF; DNA: TGTGCCAGCAGCCCTGACAGAGACGGAAAACTGTTTTTT
size: .; D: .; V: TRBV15; J: TRBJ1-4; CDR3: CATSRVRESNEKLFF; DNA: TGTGCCACCAGCAGAGTCCGAGAGAGTAATGAAAAACTGTTTTTT
size: few; D: TRBD1; V: TRBV19; J: TRBJ1-1; CDR3: CASNQNRGIAEAFF; DNA: TGTGCCAGTAACCAGAACAGGGGTATTGCTGAAGCTTTCTTT
size: once; D: .; V: TRBV7-2; J: TRBJ1-6; CDR3: CASSLSTGNNSPLHF; DNA: TGTGCCAGCAGCTTAAGTACAGGCAATAATTCACCCCTCCACTTT
size: .; D: .; V: TRBV11-3; J: TRBJ2-3; CDR3: CASSSRTVRDTQYF; DNA: TGTGCCAGCAGCTCGCGGACTGTCCGGGATACGCAGTATTTT
size: .; D: TRBD2; V: TRBV12-5; J: TRBJ2-1; CDR3: CASASGLARSNEQFF; DNA: TGTGCTAGTGCCTCGGGACTAGCGAGGAGCAATGAGCAGTTCTTC
size: once; D: .; V: TRBV29-1; J: TRBJ2-7; CDR3: CSVEDSGVEQYF; DNA: TGCAGCGTTGAAGATTCGGGGGTCGAGCAGTACTTC
size: once; D: TRBD2; V: TRBV2; J: TRBJ2-3; CDR3: CASSLAGPSTDTQYF; DNA: TGTGCCAGCAGTTTAGCGGGACCGAGCACAGATACGCAGTATTTT
size: .; D: .; V: TRBV18; J: TRBJ2-6; CDR3: CASSPDSPYGANVLTF; DNA: TGTGCCAGCTCACCAGACAGCCCTTACGGGGCCAACGTCCTGACTTTC
size: .; D: .; V: TRBV4-1; J: TRBJ1-3; CDR3: CASSQDPAGNTIYF; DNA: TGCGCCAGCAGCCAAGACCCAGCTGGAAACACCATATATTTT
size: .; D: .; V: TRBV27; J: TRBJ2-7; CDR3: CASSLYTPGEQYF; DNA: TGTGCCAGCAGTTTATATACACCTGGTGAGCAGTACTTC
size: .; D: TRBD2; V: TRBV6-6; J: TRBJ2-2; CDR3: CASSPPSGTANTGELFF; DNA: TGTGCCAGCAGTCCCCCTAGCGGGACAGCAAACACCGGGGAGCTGTTTTTT
size: .; D: .; V: TRBV27; J: TRBJ2-7; CDR3: CASSRWLGQVTGGQYF; DNA: TGTGCCAGCAGTCGATGGCTGGGACAGGTAACGGGGGGGCAGTACTTC
size: .; D: TRBD2; V: TRBV4-1; J: TRBJ2-2; CDR3: CASSPSGTTRRPTGELFF; DNA: TGCGCCAGCAGCCCATCGGGGACTACCCGCCGTCCTACCGGGGAGCTGTTTTTT
size: .; D: .; V: TRBV13; J: TRBJ2-6; CDR3: CASSIQNRNSGANVLTF; DNA: TGTGCCAGCAGCATCCAAAACAGGAACTCTGGGGCCAACGTCCTGACTTTC
size: .; D: TRBD1; V: TRBV5-4; J: TRBJ2-1; CDR3: CASSGQTGVVNEQFF; DNA: TGTGCCAGCAGCGGTCAAACAGGGGTAGTCAATGAGCAGTTCTTC
size: .; D: TRBD1; V: TRBV9; J: TRBJ2-3; CDR3: CASSVDGQGLPSLSTDTQYF; DNA: TGTGCCAGCAGCGTAGATGGACAGGGTCTTCCTTCACTAAGCACAGATACGCAGTATTTT
size: .; D: TRBD1; V: TRBV7-9; J: TRBJ1-3; CDR3: CASSLRQGPGSAIYF; DNA: TGTGCCAGCAGCTTACGACAGGGCCCGGGGTCTGCCATATATTTT
size: .; D: TRBD2; V: TRBV19; J: TRBJ2-3; CDR3: CASSQGLAGGYSTDTQYF; DNA: TGTGCCAGTAGCCAGGGACTAGCGGGAGGTTATAGCACAGATACGCAGTATTTT
size: .; D: .; V: TRBV7-9; J: TRBJ2-7; CDR3: CASSLDIRTVEQYF; DNA: TGTGCCAGCAGCTTAGACATACGTACCGTCGAGCAGTACTTC
size: .; D: TRBD2; V: TRBV3-1/TRBV3-2; J: TRBJ2-7; CDR3: CASSLRGLAGDTYEQYF; DNA: TGTGCCAGCAGCTTAAGAGGACTAGCGGGAGACACCTACGAGCAGTACTTC
size: .; D: .; V: TRBV7-9; J: TRBJ2-2; CDR3: CASSLSVSRDNTGELFF; DNA: TGTGCCAGCAGCTTAAGTGTCTCGCGGGATAACACCGGGGAGCTGTTTTTT
size: .; D: .; V: TRBV19; J: TRBJ1-2; CDR3: CASSVPGLIYYGYTF; DNA: TGTGCCAGTAGTGTTCCGGGACTGATTTATTATGGCTACACCTTC
size: once; D: .; V: TRBV7-7; J: TRBJ2-3; CDR3: CASSLRGDPTDTQYF; DNA: TGTGCTAGCAGCCTCAGGGGGGACCCCACAGATACGCAGTATTTT
size: .; D: TRBD1; V: TRBV5-8; J: TRBJ1-6; CDR3: CASSDTPGQRYNSPLHF; DNA: TGTGCCAGCAGCGACACCCCGGGACAGCGATATAATTCACCCCTCCACTTT
size: .; D: .; V: TRBV3-1/TRBV3-2; J: TRBJ1-2; CDR3: CASSQGAGYGYTF; DNA: TGTGCCAGCAGCCAGGGGGCTGGCTATGGCTACACCTTC